This T cell receptor (beta chain) was retrieved from a study of shared clonotypes between healthy human individuals (dated by TCRdb to between 2020 and 2021). With respect to the entire study: The cohort included three men and a couple of women between 18 and 49 years of age. For each donor, three plates each were used for CD4 naive and CD4 memory, two plates were used for CD8 naive, and one plate was used for CD8 memory. The study deeply sequenced blood TCR repertoires of 5 or 6 healthy adults to estimate repertoire size and the extent of clonotype sharing between individuals. Libraries were prepared and TCR repertoires were sequenced by different laboratories using diverse techniques, in order to increase sequencing depth and limit assay-specific biases. Leukapheresis yielded between about 0.8 and 8.9 billion PBMCs per donor. General findings and caveats noted by the study authors: Sampling was restricted to blood, and TCR repertoires in tissues likely differ from the TCR repertoires found in blood. Because the study included only a small number of donors, the genetic and exposure-history diversity represented was limited. Compared with non-shared clonotypes, the clonotypes found in all four sorted-subset donors had higher generation probabilities. Naive subsets generally had larger estimated clonotype richness than memory subsets. When a handful of donors were compared, the shared fraction of clonotypes was 5% to 6.5% for naive CD4, approximately 3.5% for naive CD8, about 2.4% for memory CD4, and 0.35% to 0.5% for memory CD8. Pairwise subsampling led to the expectation that sequencing depth would affect the degree of clonotype sharing among donors. Rarefaction of sorted-subset datasets indicated incomplete sequencing despite the large sequencing depth.

A word on this clone: Its antigen is still unknown. No base quality information exists; no much larger clone differs at one position.

Healthy HIV-negative adults with no recently reported acute infections or vaccinations were included as donors. Only Caucasian adults living in Nashville, Tennessee, USA were represented among the donors. CD4+ T cells were enriched through magnetic negative selection, after which naive cells were positively selected on CD45RA and the remaining negative fraction served as the memory subset. Blood was obtained by leukapheresis, after which PBMCs were separated by Ficoll-Histopaque density gradient centrifugation and cryopreserved in liquid nitrogen vapor phase. Analytical flow cytometry was used to check the purity and quantity of each magnetically sorted T cell population. From each sorted fraction, genomic DNA was isolated and quantified by UV absorbance on a Nanodrop 2000c. The CDR3, cysteine through phenylalanine, is 12 amino acids long. The read is trimmed to its CDR3 DNA, 36 bases read in frame from base 1. V gives up 7 bases and J gives up 4 bases, and the segment between their germline ends measures 8 bases. Based on the germline V gene, the CDR1 and CDR2 sequences are MDHEN and SYDVKM.

Using the deep immunoSEQ assay, multiplex PCR amplified TCR CDR3 regions from genomic DNA. For each cell subset, the extracted genomic DNA was distributed evenly across all wells of several immunoSEQ 96-well plates, and each plate served as one replicate. For sorted subsets, 150 to 250 ng genomic DNA, equal to tens of thousands of T cell genomes, was loaded into each replicate PCR. Purified libraries were quantified with a Qubit 3.0 fluorometer, sized on a Bioanalyzer 2100, and re-quantified with the KAPA Library Quantification kit. Each immunoSEQ 96-well plate was sequenced on its own single-read 150-cycle Illumina NextSeq 550 flow cell. Per the original workflow: Because the immunoSEQ output included only junctional sequences and no quality scores, the filtering could not be the same as the filtering used for full-length reads. To assign V/J genes and CDR3, sequences were annotated using PyIR, a Python wrapper for IgBLAST v1.9, with IMGT germline references. Reads were removed for weak V/J assignments (E-value above 1e-6), missing CDR3, stop codons, out-of-frame junctions, or ambiguous translated residues. V3J clonotypes were defined by identical inferred V gene, J gene, and CDR3 amino acid sequence. The percentage overlap between two repertoires was calculated by dividing the number of shared unique clonotypes by the size of the smaller repertoire. Three approaches were used to assess repertoire richness: RTK rarefaction, the Chao1 estimator, and Recon v2.1 estimates of unobserved clonotypes. Generation probabilities were computed with OLGA for all TCRbeta clonotypes obtained by the gDNA method from a handful of donors. Imported from immuneACCESS, the table was reduced by TCRdb to in-frame sequences with V and J called. These copies leave out some clones; in studies compared against another copy, an unresolved V gene accounts for under half, and the cause of the remainder is not known. Clone size and V and J calls were adopted from that table, with D and trimming inferred from the DNA. The sample includes about 2.3 million clones, with 85% to 95% observed a single time. Clones ranked in the top ten supply 0.37% of the sample.

This sequence uses TRBV28 and TRBJ1-3, with the D gene not confidently named. The receptor was derived from a man aged 18 to 29 in good health. Some clones in this sample may be carry-over from other donors' samples. Material: naive CD4+ T cells from PBMCs. The sample's cell subset or site label, in plain terms: CD45RA+ positively selected. The CDR3 sequence is CASNYGGNTIYF. The DNA reads as follows: TGTGCCAGCAACTACGGAGGAAACACCATATATTTT.